This T cell receptor beta chain is from a study of monozygotic twins with inflammatory bowel disease. The total RNA came straight from whole blood, and T cells were not sorted beforehand. Making each TCR library took 3,500 to 4,500 ng of total RNA. Per-sample cDNA came from eight separate reactions. Using the 5' RACE reads, TCRdb records one entry per CDR3 protein without DNA. The sample totals about 210,000 distinct CDR3 sequences. This CDR3 is built from 13 residues. CDR1 is SGHRS and CDR2 is YFSETQ in the germline V gene. The specimen was blood. The chain has TRBV5-1 and TRBJ1-1; TCRdb selects TRBD1, and the lack of DNA leaves this call unchecked. The TCR comes from a human donor with ulcerative colitis or Crohn's disease, or a healthy co-twin of an affected twin (not recorded which). CDR3 loop: CASSNLQGTEAFF.